This T cell receptor (beta chain) was sequenced for a study of shared clonotypes between healthy human individuals (dated by TCRdb to the early 2020s). For the wider study: A couple of women and a few men aged 18 to 49 years were included in the cohort. For each donor, three plates each were used for CD4 naive and CD4 memory, two plates were used for CD8 naive, and one plate was used for CD8 memory. To estimate repertoire size and how much clonotype sharing occurs between individuals, the study deeply sequenced the blood TCR repertoires of about 5 healthy adults. Different laboratories and diverse techniques were used to prepare libraries and sequence TCR repertoires, to increase sequencing depth and limit assay-specific biases. Per donor, leukapheresis produced somewhere between about 0.94 and 9 billion PBMCs.

As to this clone: There is no known antigen for this receptor. The sample holds no much larger clone one base away, and base qualities are not on file.

Using the deep immunoSEQ assay, multiplex PCR amplified TCR CDR3 regions from genomic DNA. Extracted genomic DNA from each cell subset was spread evenly across all wells of several immunoSEQ 96-well plates, with each plate serving as a replicate. For sorted subsets, roughly 200 ng of genomic DNA, equivalent to 25,000 to 30,000 T cell genomes, went into each replicate PCR. Purified libraries were quantified with a Qubit 3.0 fluorometer, sized on a Bioanalyzer 2100, and re-quantified with the KAPA Library Quantification kit. Each immunoSEQ 96-well plate was sequenced on its own single-read 150-cycle Illumina NextSeq 550 flow cell. On the study's bioinformatics: The immunoSEQ output contained only junctional sequences without quality scores, so filtering could not match that applied to full-length reads. Sequences were annotated with PyIR, a Python wrapper for IgBLAST v1.9, using IMGT germline references to assign V/J genes and CDR3. Reads were filtered out if the reads had weak V/J assignments (E-value above 1e-6), no CDR3, stop codons, out-of-frame junctions, or ambiguous translated residues. V3J clonotypes were defined by identical inferred V gene, J gene, and CDR3 amino acid sequence. Percentage overlap between repertoires was calculated by dividing the number of shared unique clonotypes by the size of the smaller repertoire. Three approaches were used to assess repertoire richness: RTK rarefaction, the Chao1 estimator, and Recon v2.1 estimates of unobserved clonotypes. For all TCRbeta clonotypes obtained by the gDNA method from four donors, generation probabilities were computed with OLGA. TCRdb limited this immuneACCESS table to in-frame rearrangements with V and J called. A share of clones is missing; checked studies link under half to unresolved V genes, and the rest is unexplained. V and J calls and clone size come straight from that table; D and trimming were deduced from the DNA. Within this sample are millions of clones, with approximately 94% of them counted one time only. The top ten hold roughly 0.15% of the sample.

What the authors observed across the whole study: Estimated clonotype richness was generally larger for naive than for memory subsets. Sampling was restricted to blood, and TCR repertoires in tissues likely differ from the TCR repertoires found in blood. Even with the large sequencing depth, rarefaction of the sorted-subset datasets indicated that sequencing was incomplete. Clonotypes shared by all four sorted-subset donors showed higher generation probabilities than non-shared clonotypes. Pairwise subsampling indicated that sequencing depth was expected to affect the degree of clonotype sharing among donors. About 5% of naive CD4, 3.5% of naive CD8, approximately 2% of memory CD4, and roughly 0.4% of memory CD8 clonotypes were shared across a few donors. Because the study included only a small number of donors, the genetic and exposure-history diversity represented was limited.

Donors were healthy HIV-negative adults with no recently reported acute infections or vaccinations. All donors were Caucasian adults living in Nashville, Tennessee, USA. CD4+ T cells were enriched through magnetic negative selection, after which naive cells were positively selected on CD45RA and the remaining negative fraction served as the memory subset. Blood was obtained by leukapheresis, after which PBMCs were separated by Ficoll-Histopaque density gradient centrifugation and cryopreserved in liquid nitrogen vapor phase. Analytical flow cytometry was used to check the purity and quantity of every magnetically sorted T cell population. Genomic DNA was isolated from every sorted fraction and measured by UV absorbance on a Nanodrop 2000c. The receptor was isolated from a man aged 18 to 30 in good health. The specimen was naive CD4+ T cells sorted from blood. The sample's cell subset or site label, in plain terms: CD45RA+ positively selected.

The DNA is as follows: TGTGCCAGTAGTATGGGTGTGGTGGGCAGCAATGAGCAGTTCTTC. It specifies CASSMGVVGSNEQFF. Here the chain combines TRBV19 and TRBJ2-1; too little of a D gene remains to name it. The CDR3, cysteine through phenylalanine, is 15 amino acids long. Left in the record is the CDR3 DNA by itself, 45 bases read in frame from the first base. The germline V gene (reference sequence) supplies CDR1 LNHDA and CDR2 SQIVND. Relative to germline, V is 3 bases shorter and J is 6 bases shorter, with 15 bases between their ends.